One and the same sample provided the 6 T cell receptor beta chains below, sequenced in a study of glioma-infiltrating T cells after dendritic cell vaccination. Sequencing was performed with immunoSEQ multiplex PCR; in TCRdb, only in-frame clones are kept and a portion is missing. This sample carries 25,000 to 35,000 clones, roughly 90% of them seen once, and the ten largest clones take 2.2%. The source material was blood, sampled before dendritic cell vaccination. The receptors derive from a human donor with glioblastoma.

The J gene is TRBJ1-6, the V gene TRBV2, with 11 positions matching TRBD1. The J segment lost 7 bases and the V segment lost 7 bases, leaving 6 bases of the junction unmatched. Germline V lookup: CDR1 SNHLY, CDR2 FYNNEI. CDR3 length: 15 residues. CDR3 coding DNA: TGTGCCAGCATGGGACAGGGGGTTGGGAATTCACCCCTCCACTTT. Its protein is CASMGQGVGNSPLHF.

The V and J genes are TRBV7-9 and TRBJ1-2; 7 bases line up with TRBD1. This CDR3 contains 14 residues. Per the germline V gene, CDR1 is SEHNR and CDR2 is FQNEAQ (reference sequence). After removal of 4 bases from V and 4 bases from J, the junction contained 6 bases not matched to a gene. The CDR3 protein is CASSWGDSTYGYTF. The CDR3, as DNA: TGTGCCAGCAGCTGGGGGGACAGCACCTATGGCTACACCTTC.

The chain recombines TRBV7-9 with TRBJ1-5, with 8 nucleotides matching TRBD1. J gave up 7 bases and V 5 bases, and 7 bases lay outside the gene matches. This CDR3 spans 14 amino acids. Germline V CDR1 and CDR2: SEHNR, FQNEAQ (reference sequence). CDR3 nucleotides: TGTGCCAGCAGCCCGGGGACAGGCGGACAGCCCCAGCATTTT. Its protein product is CASSPGTGGQPQHF.

V usage is TRBV6-6 and J usage is TRBJ1-1, with a tentative D call TRBD1 (6 bases). Between the trimmed V and J ends, which lost 8 bases and 3 bases, there was a span of 13 bases. Germline V CDR1 and CDR2: MNHNY, SVGAGI (reference sequence). This CDR3 comprises 13 residues. CDR3 in DNA: TGTGCCAGCTCTCGCAGGGGCGACACTGAAGCTTTCTTT. This gives the protein CASSRRGDTEAFF.

This chain links TRBV5-6 with TRBJ2-2; 7 bases fit TRBD1. This CDR3 spans 15 amino acids. The trim removed 0 bases at V and 7 bases at J, leaving 6 bases unmatched. The germline gives CDR1 SGHDT, CDR2 YYEEEE. CDR3 DNA: TGTGCCAGCAGCTTGGTACAGGGGAGTGTCGGGGAGCTGTTTTTT. Translating gives CASSLVQGSVGELFF.

This clone came up a few times. The chain carries TRBV5-1 and TRBJ1-1; 9 bases line up with TRBD1. Germline values: CDR1 SGHRS, CDR2 YFSETQ. V gave up 4 bases and J gave up 1 base; unmatched junction bases: 5. The CDR3 has 15 amino acids. The chain's CDR3 is CASSTGQGPNTEAFF. DNA for the CDR3: TGCGCCAGCAGCACCGGACAGGGGCCGAACACTGAAGCTTTCTTT.